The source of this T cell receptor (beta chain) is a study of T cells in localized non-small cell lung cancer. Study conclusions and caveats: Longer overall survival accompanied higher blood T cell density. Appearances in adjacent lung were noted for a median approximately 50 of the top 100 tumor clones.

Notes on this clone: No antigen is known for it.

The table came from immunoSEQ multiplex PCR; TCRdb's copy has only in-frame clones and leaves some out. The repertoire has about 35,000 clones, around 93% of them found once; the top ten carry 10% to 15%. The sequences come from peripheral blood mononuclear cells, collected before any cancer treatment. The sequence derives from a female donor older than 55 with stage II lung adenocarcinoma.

CDR3 bases: TGTGCCAGCAGCGTAAGGACCGTTAGGGAGCAGTTCTTC. Amino acid sequence: CASSVRTVREQFF. The J gene is TRBJ2-1, the V gene TRBV9; D remains ambiguous. From germline, CDR1 is SGDLS and CDR2 YYNGEE. The CDR3 spans 13 residues. V lost 1 base to trimming and J lost 10 bases, with 12 bases between them.